This TCR beta chain came from a study of a mutant IDH1 vaccine in newly diagnosed glioma (dated by TCRdb to the early 2020s). Broadly, across the study: Patients received eight vaccinations in weeks 1, 3, 5, 7, 11, 15, 19 and 23, corresponding to visits V03 through V10. Vaccination began 4-6 weeks after radiotherapy alone, or alongside temozolomide cycles in the chemotherapy-containing groups. Prior to enrollment, standard therapy consisting of radiotherapy alone, temozolomide alone, or radiochemotherapy with temozolomide had been administered to patients, with the combination being received by most patients. Longitudinal TCRB deep sequencing was performed for some 25 treated patients wherever samples were available for exploratory analyses. Of the approximately 33 treated patients, 62.5% were male and around 38% were female, and a mean age of around 40 years was recorded. Six visits were used for peripheral blood collection: V03 (baseline), V05, V07, V10, V12 and V13. Overall results and qualifications from the work: Across multiple MHC alleles, vaccine-induced immune responses were seen in roughly 93% of patients. No apparent relationship was observed between pseudoprogression and alterations in the top peripheral T cell clonotypes detected by TCRB sequencing. PBMC samples for TCRB deep sequencing were selected based on availability. The authors noted that analyses of patient blood samples could not be reproduced because of sample limitations.

The time point label, as the study defines it: week 23, last vaccination. Every vaccine dose consisted of 300 ug of a 20-mer mutant IDH1 peptide in Montanide, administered subcutaneously together with topical imiquimod. All donors had newly diagnosed IDH1-mutant astrocytomas of WHO grade 3 or 4 that showed loss of nuclear ATRX. The samples were drawn from NOA16, a multicentre, single-arm, open-label phase I trial in Germany that tested a mutant IDH1 peptide vaccine in humans for the first time. The DNeasy Blood and Tissue Kit was used to extract genomic DNA from EDTA blood for TCRB sequencing. Details on this clone: What antigen it recognizes has not been identified. No qualities accompany the bases; no much larger clone lies one base away.

The CDR3 contains 14 residues, cysteine and phenylalanine counted. The sequence is cut down to CDR3 DNA, 42 bases in frame from base 1. CDR1 and CDR2, per the germline V gene (reference sequence), are SEHNR and FQNEAQ. The V and J ends are trimmed by 0 bases and 2 bases, leaving 8 bases between them. The library was produced with the immunoSEQ multiplex PCR assay. The hsTCRB Kit was used according to the manufacturer's protocol to amplify rearranged TCR beta chain sequences. TCRB libraries were sequenced on an Illumina MiSeq. The source study handled its data this way. The proprietary platform of the kit vendor was used for demultiplexing, trimming and gene mapping. The table comes from immuneACCESS by way of TCRdb, which keeps in-frame sequences with V and J called. Part of the clones is missing from these tables; in studies checked, under half for an unresolved V gene and the rest for unknown reasons. The V and J calls and the clone size are those of that table, but D and trimming were determined from the DNA. The sample yields approximately 60,000 clones; 75% to 90% were counted once. More than 1.1% of the sample comes from the top ten.

The chain joins TRBV7-9 to TRBJ2-7; the D gene is perhaps TRBD1 or TRBD2, as each covers 5 bases. The TCR sequence derives from a man between 35 and 55 years old with glioma. The starting material was PBMCs, obtained from a glioma patient whose treatment included an IDH1 peptide vaccine. The sequenced DNA is TGTGCCAGCAGCTTAGCCGGGGCCCCCTACGAGCAGTACTTC. Its protein reads: CASSLAGAPYEQYF. Where the CDR3 stops, the reference TRBV7-9 and TRBJ2-7 genes take over; the full variable domain is DTGVSQNPRHKITKRGQNVTFRCDPISEHNRLYWYRQTLGQGPEFLTYFQNEAQLEKSRLLSDRFSAERPKGSFSTLEIQRTEQGDSAMYLCASSLAGAPYEQYFGPGTRLTVT.